The 10 T cell receptor beta chains reported below all come from one sample, sequenced in a study of cytomegalovirus exposure and HLA in healthy donors (TCRdb year 2017). Libraries were constructed by the immunoSEQ multiplex PCR assay. A mixture of 60 forward primers for TCR Vbeta segments and 13 reverse primers for TCR Jbeta segments was used in the multiplex PCR. In its TCRdb copy, this immuneACCESS table keeps in-frame sequences only and misses some clones. Where compared with another copy, unresolved V genes explain less than half of these, and the others have no known cause. Here the sample has 90,000 to 100,000 clones; approximately 76% occur a single time. The ten largest clones add up to 1.5% to 2% of the sample. The material sequenced was PBMCs. Receptors were obtained from a man in his forties or fifties in good health and CMV-seronegative.

V gene TRBV6-6 combines with J gene TRBJ2-6; no firm D call. The germline V and J ends were trimmed by 4 bases and 1 base, with 5 bases remaining between them. The V gene's germline CDR1 is MNHNY and CDR2 SVGAGI (reference sequence). The CDR3 consists of 14 residues. Here the CDR3 reads CASSFGSGANVLTF. As DNA, the CDR3 is TGTGCCAGCAGTTTCGGTTCTGGGGCCAACGTCCTGACTTTC.

The V and J genes are TRBV6-1 and TRBJ2-7, with D perhaps TRBD2 (6 bases). Germline-derived CDR1 and CDR2 are MNHNS and SASEGT. Trimming shortened V by 5 bases and J by 0 bases, and 11 bases separated the two germline ends. The CDR3 is made up of 14 amino acids. This CDR3 is CASSTRDLSYEQYF. Written as DNA, the CDR3 is TGTGCCAGCAGTACGCGGGACCTCTCCTACGAGCAGTACTTC.

The CDR3: CASSGVPNTGELFF. In DNA form, the CDR3 reads TGTGCCAGCAGCGGAGTCCCGAACACCGGGGAGCTGTTTTTT. This sequence joins TRBV7-3 and TRBJ2-2, with D hard to call. Germline assignment: CDR1 SGHTA and CDR2 FQGTGA. Trimming cost V 5 bases and J 0 bases, with 7 bases left between them. The CDR3 is made up of 14 amino acids.

The chain employs TRBV30 and TRBJ2-3; 7 bases are shared with TRBD1. CDR1 and CDR2 from the germline V gene are GTSNPN and SVGIG (reference sequence). The CDR3 spans 14 residues. Trimming took 5 bases from V and 2 from J; bases not matched to a gene: 7. In DNA, the CDR3 is TGTGCCTGGGGACAGGTCCTCTTCACAGATACGCAGTATTTT. It specifies CAWGQVLFTDTQYF.

V and J are TRBV9 and TRBJ1-1; TRBD1 is a possible D gene (5 bases). Trimming took off 3 bases at V and 0 bases at J, with 12 bases between the two ends. This CDR3 spans 15 amino acids. Germline CDR1 and CDR2: SGDLS and YYNGEE. The CDR3: CASSDPRDLNTEAFF. The CDR3 DNA reads as TGTGCCAGCAGCGACCCCAGGGATCTGAACACTGAAGCTTTCTTT.

The chain recombines TRBV30 with TRBJ2-5, with D perhaps matching TRBD2 (5 bases). The V gene lost 1 base and the J gene lost 5 bases, with 5 bases spanning the gap. The length of the CDR3 is 11 residues. Per germline, CDR1 GTSNPN and CDR2 SVGIG (reference sequence). Here the CDR3 reads CAWSAGETQYF. In DNA form, the CDR3 reads TGTGCCTGGAGTGCGGGGGAGACCCAGTACTTC. The whole variable domain, remainder taken from reference TRBV30 and TRBJ2-5, is SQTIHQWPATLVQPVGSPLSLECTVEGTSNPNLYWYRQAAGRGLQLLFYSVGIGQISSEVPQNLSASRPQDRQFILSSKKLLLSDSGFYLCAWSAGETQYFGPGTRLLVL.

This clone was counted a single time. The J gene is TRBJ2-3, the V gene TRBV15; no reliable D call. The length of the CDR3 is 12 residues. CDR1 LNHNV and CDR2 YYDKDF come from the germline V gene (reference sequence). V lost 2 bases to trimming and J lost 3 bases, with 3 bases between them. DNA for the CDR3: TGTGCCACCAGCAGAACAACAGATACGCAGTATTTT. Its translation: CATSRTTDTQYF. Complete variable domain (other parts from reference TRBV15 and TRBJ2-3): DAMVIQNPRYQVTQFGKPVTLSCSQTLNHNVMYWYQQKSSQAPKLLFHYYDKDFNNEADTPDNFQSRRPNTSFCFLDIRSPGLGDTAMYLCATSRTTDTQYFGPGTRLTVL.

This clone has a handful of counts. The chain uses TRBV11-2 and TRBJ2-4, with TRBD2 as a possible D gene (6 bases). The CDR3 runs to 14 residues. Germline V gene lookup returns CDR1 SGHAT and CDR2 FQNNGV. V shed 5 bases and J shed 7 bases, with 15 bases lying between them. The CDR3 spells CASSVGTLGNIQYF. The DNA of the CDR3 is TGTGCCAGCAGCGTTGGGACTCTAGGGAACATTCAGTACTTC.

J is TRBJ2-5 and V is TRBV5-6; D possibly corresponds to TRBD2 (6 bases). CDR3 length: 15 amino acids. Trimming removed 4 bases from V and 5 bases from J, with 18 bases in between. The V gene's germline CDR1 is SGHDT and CDR2 YYEEEE. The CDR3 region is CASSPRGTGEETQYF. In DNA, the CDR3 is TGTGCCAGCAGCCCACGCGGGACCGGCGAGGAGACCCAGTACTTC.

The chain joins TRBV28 to TRBJ1-1; 12 bases line up with TRBD1. Germline loops: CDR1 MDHEN, CDR2 SYDVKM. The CDR3 has 16 residues. The junction had 12 bases not matched to a gene; V was cut back by 8 bases and J by 5 bases. The CDR3, as DNA: TGTGCCAGCCCAAAAGGGACAGGGGGCAAGGTTACTGAAGCTTTCTTT. It specifies CASPKGTGGKVTEAFF.